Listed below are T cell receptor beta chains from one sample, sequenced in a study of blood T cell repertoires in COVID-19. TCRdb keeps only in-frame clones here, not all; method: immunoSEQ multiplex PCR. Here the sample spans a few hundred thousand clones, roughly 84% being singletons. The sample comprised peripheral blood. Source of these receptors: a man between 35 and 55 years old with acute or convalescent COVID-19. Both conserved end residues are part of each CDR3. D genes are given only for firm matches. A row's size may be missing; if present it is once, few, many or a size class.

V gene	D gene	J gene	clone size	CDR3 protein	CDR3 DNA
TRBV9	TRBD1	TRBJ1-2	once	CASSGQGGSYGYTF	TGTGCCAGCAGCGGACAGGGGGGGTCCTATGGCTACACCTTC
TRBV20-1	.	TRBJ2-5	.	CSASVAQETQYF	TGCAGTGCTAGTGTAGCCCAAGAGACCCAGTACTTC
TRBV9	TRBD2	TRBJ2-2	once	CASSVRIRAGGPDTGELFF	TGTGCCAGCAGCGTTCGCATCAGAGCGGGGGGGCCGGACACCGGGGAGCTGTTTTTT
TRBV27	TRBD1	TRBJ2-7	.	CASSQAGTGGVYEQYF	TGTGCCAGCAGCCAAGCAGGGACAGGGGGCGTTTACGAGCAGTACTTC
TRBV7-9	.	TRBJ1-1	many	CASTPGGGGWSEAFF	TGTGCCAGCACCCCTGGGGGGGGAGGGTGGTCTGAAGCTTTCTTT
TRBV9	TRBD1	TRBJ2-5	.	CASSAGDRWGQETQYF	TGTGCCAGCAGCGCCGGGGACAGGTGGGGACAAGAGACCCAGTACTTC
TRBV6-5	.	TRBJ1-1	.	CATLYLREGVTEAFF	TGTGCCACACTCTACCTCCGGGAGGGAGTCACTGAAGCTTTCTTT
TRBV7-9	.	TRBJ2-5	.	CASSLGQIQETQYF	TGTGCCAGCAGCTTAGGACAGATCCAAGAGACCCAGTACTTC
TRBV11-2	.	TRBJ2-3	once	CASSLDISRARGGDTQYF	TGTGCCAGCAGCTTAGATATTAGCCGTGCCAGGGGAGGGGATACGCAGTATTTT
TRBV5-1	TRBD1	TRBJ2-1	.	CASSLDPSSGQGFF	TGCGCCAGCAGCTTGGATCCTAGTTCGGGACAGGGATTCTTC
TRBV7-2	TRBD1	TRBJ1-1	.	CASSLDRVTEAFF	TGTGCCAGCAGCCTGGACAGGGTTACTGAAGCTTTCTTT
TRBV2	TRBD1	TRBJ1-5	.	CATGVGGGNQPQHF	TGTGCCACCGGGGTAGGGGGCGGCAATCAGCCCCAGCATTTT
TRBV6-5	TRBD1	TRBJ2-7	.	CASSLSGTVYHEQYF	TGTGCCAGCAGCCTATCCGGGACAGTGTATCACGAGCAGTACTTC
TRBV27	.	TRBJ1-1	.	CASSSRPTGLGTEAFF	TGTGCCAGCAGTTCGCGCCCTACAGGCCTCGGCACTGAAGCTTTCTTT
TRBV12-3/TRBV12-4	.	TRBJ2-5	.	CASSPEETQYF	TGTGCCAGCAGCCCTGAAGAGACCCAGTACTTC
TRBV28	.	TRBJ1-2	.	CASRLRLFYGYTF	TGTGCCAGCAGACTGCGACTCTTCTATGGCTACACCTTC
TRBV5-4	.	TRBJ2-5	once	CASSLESGRGTQYF	TGTGCCAGCAGCTTGGAGTCAGGGCGGGGGACCCAGTACTTC
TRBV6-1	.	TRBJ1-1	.	CASSDGGVRTEAFF	TGTGCCAGCAGTGACGGGGGAGTTCGCACTGAAGCTTTCTTT
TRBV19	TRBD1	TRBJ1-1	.	CASTDRGTEAFF	TGTGCCAGCACCGACAGGGGCACTGAAGCTTTCTTT
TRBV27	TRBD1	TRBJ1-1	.	CASSIQQGAKGNTEAFF	TGTGCCAGCAGCATTCAACAGGGGGCTAAGGGGAACACTGAAGCTTTCTTT
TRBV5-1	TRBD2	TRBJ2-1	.	CASSLDGGGSYNEQFF	TGCGCCAGCAGCTTGGATGGCGGGGGGTCCTACAATGAGCAGTTCTTC
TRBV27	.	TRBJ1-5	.	CASREGYSNQPQHF	TGTGCCAGCAGGGAGGGATATAGCAATCAGCCCCAGCATTTT
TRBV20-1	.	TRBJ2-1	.	CSARPLNEQFF	TGCAGTGCTAGACCCCTGAATGAGCAGTTCTTC
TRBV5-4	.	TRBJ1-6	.	CASSIAGIWDSPLHF	TGTGCCAGCAGCATAGCCGGGATTTGGGATTCACCCCTCCACTTT
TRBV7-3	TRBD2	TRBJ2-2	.	CASSLNGEGTGELFF	TGTGCCAGCAGCTTAAACGGGGAGGGCACCGGGGAGCTGTTTTTT
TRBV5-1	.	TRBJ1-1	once	CASRSQAEKNTEAFF	TGCGCCAGCAGGTCCCAGGCCGAAAAGAACACTGAAGCTTTCTTT
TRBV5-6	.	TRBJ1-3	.	CASSVGLLSGNTIYF	TGTGCCAGCAGCGTGGGACTGCTCTCTGGAAACACCATATATTTT
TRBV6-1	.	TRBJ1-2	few	CASSEGHGYTF	TGTGCCAGCAGTGAAGGGCATGGCTACACCTTC
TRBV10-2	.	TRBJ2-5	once	CASRAGQETQYF	TGCGCCAGCAGGGCAGGGCAAGAGACCCAGTACTTC
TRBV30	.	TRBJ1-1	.	CAWRDSMNTEAFF	TGTGCCTGGAGGGACAGTATGAACACTGAAGCTTTCTTT
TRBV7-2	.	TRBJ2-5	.	CASSGEGLRRETQYF	TGTGCCAGCAGCGGTGAAGGACTGAGAAGAGAGACCCAGTACTTC
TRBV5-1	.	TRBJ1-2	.	CASSFIGVNYGYTF	TGCGCCAGCAGCTTCATAGGGGTTAACTATGGCTACACCTTC